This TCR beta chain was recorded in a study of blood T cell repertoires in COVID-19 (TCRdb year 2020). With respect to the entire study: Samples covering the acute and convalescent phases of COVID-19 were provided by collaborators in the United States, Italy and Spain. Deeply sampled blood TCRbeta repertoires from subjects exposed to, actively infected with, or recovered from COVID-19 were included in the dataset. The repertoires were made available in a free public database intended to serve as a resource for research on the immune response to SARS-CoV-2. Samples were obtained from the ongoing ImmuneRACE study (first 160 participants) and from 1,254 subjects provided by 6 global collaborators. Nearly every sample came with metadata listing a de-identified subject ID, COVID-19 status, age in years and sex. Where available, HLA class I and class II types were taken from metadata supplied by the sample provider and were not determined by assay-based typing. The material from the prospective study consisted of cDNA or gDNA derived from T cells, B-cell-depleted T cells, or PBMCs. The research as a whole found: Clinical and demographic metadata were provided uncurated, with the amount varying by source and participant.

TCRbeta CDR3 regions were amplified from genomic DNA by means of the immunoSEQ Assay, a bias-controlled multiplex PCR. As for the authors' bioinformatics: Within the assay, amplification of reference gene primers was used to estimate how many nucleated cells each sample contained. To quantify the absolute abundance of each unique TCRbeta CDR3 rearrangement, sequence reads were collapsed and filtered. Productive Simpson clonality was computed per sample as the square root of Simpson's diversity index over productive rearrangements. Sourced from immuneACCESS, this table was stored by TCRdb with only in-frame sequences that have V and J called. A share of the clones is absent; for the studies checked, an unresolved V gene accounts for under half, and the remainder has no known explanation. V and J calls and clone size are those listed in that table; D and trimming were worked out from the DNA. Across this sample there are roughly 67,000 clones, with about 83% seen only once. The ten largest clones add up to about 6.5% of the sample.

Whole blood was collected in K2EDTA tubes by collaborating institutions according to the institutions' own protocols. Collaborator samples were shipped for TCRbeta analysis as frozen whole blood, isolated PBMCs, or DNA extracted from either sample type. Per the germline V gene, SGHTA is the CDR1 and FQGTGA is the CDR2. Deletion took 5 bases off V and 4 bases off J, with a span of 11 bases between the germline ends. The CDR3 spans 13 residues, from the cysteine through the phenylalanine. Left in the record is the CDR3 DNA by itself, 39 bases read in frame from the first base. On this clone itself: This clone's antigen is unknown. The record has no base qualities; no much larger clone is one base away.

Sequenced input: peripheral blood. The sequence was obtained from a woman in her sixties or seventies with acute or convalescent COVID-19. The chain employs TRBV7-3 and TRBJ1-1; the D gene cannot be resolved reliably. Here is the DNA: TGTGCCAGCAGCCGTAGTCCAACCACTGAAGCTTTCTTT. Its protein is CASSRSPTTEAFF.